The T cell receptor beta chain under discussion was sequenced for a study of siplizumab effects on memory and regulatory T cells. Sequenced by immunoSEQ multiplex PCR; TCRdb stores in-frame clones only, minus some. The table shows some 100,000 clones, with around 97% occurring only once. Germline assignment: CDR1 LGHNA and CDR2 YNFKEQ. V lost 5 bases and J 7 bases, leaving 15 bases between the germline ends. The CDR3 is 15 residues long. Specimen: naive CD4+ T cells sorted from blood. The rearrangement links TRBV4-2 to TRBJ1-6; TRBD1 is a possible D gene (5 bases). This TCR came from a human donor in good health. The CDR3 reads CASSSRDGANSPLHF. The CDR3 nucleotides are TGTGCCAGCAGCTCCCGGGACGGAGCCAATTCACCCCTCCACTTT.